This entry concerns a single TCR beta chain. What it binds is unknown. The sample comes from a study of identical twins. The study's findings and limits: Invariant cells of the MAIT and iNKT types might have partly distorted the zero-insertion analyses. With monozygotic twins, out-of-frame TCR alpha sharing exceeded what models estimated.

Germline CDR1 LGHNA, CDR2 YSLEER. CDR3 length: 14 residues. V was cut by 3 bases and J by 8 bases, with 16 bases left in between. TCRdb re-analysed the 5' RACE reads in MiXCR, keeping a single row per CDR3 protein. The repertoire consists of roughly 720,000 distinct CDR3 sequences, with about 18% occurring once and the leading ten covering around 12%. The sample also formed part of further work on T cells expressing NK-cell markers.

The material sequenced was PBMCs. The J gene is TRBJ1-1, the V gene TRBV4-3, with TRBD1 as a possible D gene (6 bases). This TCR came from a young woman in good health. The CDR3 nucleotides are TGCGCCAGCAGCCACGTGGGACGTGGGACAGAAGCTTTCTTT. Its translation: CASSHVGRGTEAFF.